Below, 18 T cell receptor beta chains from the same sample are listed, as sequenced in a study of shared T cell receptors in the human thymus (dated by TCRdb to 2020 to 2022). Libraries came from the immunoSEQ multiplex PCR assay. The clones in this table, taken by TCRdb from immuneACCESS, are in-frame only. Not every clone is retained; where verified, under half of the shortfall comes from an unresolved V gene, and the cause of the rest is unknown. The sample table contains 540,000 or so clones; only one count was recorded for around 78% of them. The ten largest clones take up more than 0.01% of the sample. These sequences were also reported in another study, on human thymus T cells.

Input material: thymocytes. These receptors were collected from a boy under two years old with a congenital heart defect. Donor details come from another sample of the same person, matched by shared clones.

This clone was counted a few times. This chain links TRBV15 with TRBJ1-5; D perhaps matches TRBD1 (6 bases). The germline V gene encodes CDR1 LNHNV and CDR2 YYDKDF (reference sequence). The CDR3 length is 16 residues. Trimming cost V 0 bases and J 4 bases, with 13 bases left between them. The CDR3 DNA reads TGTGCCACCAGCAGAGATGGGCGGGGGCTGAATCAGCCCCAGCATTTT. Translated: CATSRDGRGLNQPQHF. Together with reference TRBV15 and TRBJ1-5, the CDR3 gives the full variable domain: DAMVIQNPRYQVTQFGKPVTLSCSQTLNHNVMYWYQQKSSQAPKLLFHYYDKDFNNEADTPDNFQSRRPNTSFCFLDIRSPGLGDTAMYLCATSRDGRGLNQPQHFGDGTRLSIL.

This clone showed up just a few times. This chain joins TRBV10-2 and TRBJ1-2; no reliable D call. V lost 2 bases to trimming and J lost 8 bases, with 21 bases between them. This CDR3 is built from 16 residues. Germline-derived CDR1 and CDR2 are WSHSY and SAAADI. The CDR3 reads CASSEPGVGKVRGYTF. In DNA form, the CDR3 reads TGCGCCAGCAGTGAGCCGGGAGTGGGTAAAGTGCGAGGCTACACCTTC.

The rearrangement joins TRBV18 to TRBJ2-7; 8 bases map to TRBD2. Germline values: CDR1 KGHSH, CDR2 LQKENI. The CDR3 is 16 amino acids. After removal of 2 bases from V and 4 bases from J, the junction contained 10 bases not matched to a gene. The CDR3 sequence is CASSPLAREGGYEQYF. For the CDR3, the DNA is TGTGCCAGCTCACCATTGGCCCGGGAGGGCGGATACGAGCAGTACTTC.

The V and J genes are TRBV5-6 and TRBJ2-7, with 7 bases aligning to TRBD1. This CDR3 comprises 16 residues. Germline CDR1 SGHDT, CDR2 YYEEEE. Trimming took 1 base from V and 2 from J; bases not matched to a gene: 9. The CDR3 is CASSLTGQCITYEQYF. The CDR3 DNA reads TGTGCCAGCAGCTTGACGGGACAGTGCATTACCTACGAGCAGTACTTC. Using reference TRBV5-6 and TRBJ2-7 for the parts outside the CDR3, the full variable domain is DAGVTQSPTHLIKTRGQQVTLRCSPKSGHDTVSWYQQALGQGPQFIFQYYEEEERQRGNFPDRFSGHQFPNYSSELNVNALLLGDSALYLCASSLTGQCITYEQYFGPGTRLTVT.

With respect to this clone: Germline is not matched at one junction end, which may reflect a read error. The chain employs TRBV27 and TRBJ1-1; D is unresolved. Per the germline V gene, CDR1 is MNHEY and CDR2 is SMNVEV (reference sequence). This CDR3 is 14 amino acids long. The DNA of the CDR3 is TGTGCCAGCAGTTTGGAATGGGTTGTCGGGAGGATTTACTTT. Protein: CASSLEWVVGRIYF.

The chain recombines TRBV4-1 with TRBJ2-1; 14 positions match TRBD2. After removal of 0 bases from V and 16 bases from J, the junction contained 5 bases not matched to a gene. CDR1 and CDR2 from the germline V gene are MGHRA and YSYEKL. The CDR3 has 14 residues. CDR3 sequence reads: CASSQEGTSGSGFF. CDR3 sequence (DNA): TGCGCCAGCAGCCAAGAGGGGACTAGCGGGAGTGGTTTCTTC.

The chain joins TRBV10-1 to TRBJ2-1; 9 bases agree with TRBD1. V trimming: 4 bases; J trimming: 7 bases; junction bases outside the gene matches: 2. The germline V gene has CDR1 WNHNN and CDR2 SYGVQD (reference sequence). The CDR3 is made up of 13 amino acids. CDR3 coding DNA: TGCGCCAGCAGTGGAGACAGGGGGAATGAGCAGTTCTTC. The encoded protein is CASSGDRGNEQFF.

The rearrangement links TRBV27 to TRBJ2-1, with 14 bases aligning to TRBD2. Trimming took 4 bases from V and 7 from J; bases not matched to a gene: 6. This CDR3 has 16 amino acids. CDR1 and CDR2 (germline): MNHEY, SMNVEV (reference sequence). The CDR3 DNA sequence: TGTGCCAGCAGTTCGGGACTAGCGGGAGTCTTGAATGAGCAGTTCTTC. It codes for CASSSGLAGVLNEQFF.

This chain connects TRBV4-2 to TRBJ1-4; 10 positions agree with TRBD1. Germline V gives CDR1 LGHNA, CDR2 YNFKEQ. The CDR3 contains 21 residues. J lost 1 base, V lost 1 base, and 15 bases had no gene match. CDR3 DNA: TGTGCCAGCAGCCAAGGGTCCAGGAGGGTAGACAGGGGGCGAACTAATGAAAAACTGTTTTTT. Translation: CASSQGSRRVDRGRTNEKLFF.

V usage is TRBV10-3 and J usage is TRBJ2-3; the D gene is possibly TRBD1 (6 bases). Germline V lookup: CDR1 ENHRY, CDR2 SYGVKD. The V end lost 2 bases, the J end lost 0 bases, and 21 bases lay between the germline ends. The CDR3 totals 19 residues. CDR3 protein: CAISEIEGRYQGSTDTQYF. CDR3 nucleotide sequence: TGTGCCATCAGTGAGATAGAGGGACGATATCAGGGGAGCACAGATACGCAGTATTTT.

The chain links TRBV28 to TRBJ2-3, with 9 bases lining up with TRBD2. Germline V gene data show CDR1 as MDHEN and CDR2 as SYDVKM. The CDR3 covers 14 residues. After removal of 10 bases from V and 4 bases from J, the junction contained 9 bases not matched to a gene. This CDR3 is CATLRAGGADTQYF. Here the CDR3 DNA reads TGTGCCACCTTGCGAGCGGGAGGTGCAGATACGCAGTATTTT.

The chain employs TRBV6-6 and TRBJ2-7, with 9 bases matching TRBD2. The CDR3 is 15 residues long. V lost 6 bases, J lost 5 bases, and 11 bases stayed unmatched. From germline, CDR1 is MNHNY and CDR2 SVGAGI (reference sequence). The CDR3 DNA reads as TGTGCCAGCAGGGACTGGGCTAGCGGGACCCACGAGCAGTACTTC. The encoded protein is CASRDWASGTHEQYF.

This chain connects TRBV5-1 to TRBJ2-7, with 12 bases fitting TRBD2. V dropped 2 bases and J dropped 5; count of bases not matched to a gene: 14. The germline V gene has CDR1 SGHRS and CDR2 YFSETQ. The CDR3 contains 18 residues. As DNA, the CDR3 is TGCGCCAGCAGCTTAGATTCGGAGACTAGCGGGAGAGGGGACGAGCAGTACTTC. The encoded protein is CASSLDSETSGRGDEQYF.

J is TRBJ2-5 and V is TRBV13; 9 bases match TRBD2. Trimming removed 3 bases from V and 5 bases from J; junction bases left unmatched: 7. The CDR3 extends over 15 amino acids. The V gene's germline CDR1 is PRHDT and CDR2 FYEKMQ (reference sequence). The CDR3 coding sequence is TGTGCCAGCAGCTTCCGGATAGCGGGAGTTGAGACCCAGTACTTC. Translation gives CASSFRIAGVETQYF.

The chain recombines TRBV7-8 with TRBJ2-4, with D possibly matching TRBD1 (6 bases). CDR1 is SGHVS and CDR2 is FQNEAQ in the germline V gene. This CDR3 is built from 17 residues. Trimming took 5 bases from V and 0 from J, leaving 17 bases between them. The CDR3 here is CASSPKGESVAKNIQYF. CDR3 nucleotides: TGTGCCAGCAGCCCGAAGGGGGAAAGCGTAGCCAAAAACATTCAGTACTTC.

This clone was counted a few times. V gene TRBV2 combines with J gene TRBJ2-7; TRBD2 agrees at 10 bases. The CDR3 has 17 amino acids. CDR1 and CDR2 (germline): SNHLY, FYNNEI. The V segment lost 3 bases and the J segment 3 bases; nucleotides outside the gene matches: 11. The CDR3: CASSDRLAGPKVYEQYF. CDR3 DNA: TGTGCCAGCAGTGACCGACTAGCGGGCCCTAAAGTCTACGAGCAGTACTTC.

The chain employs TRBV6-5 and TRBJ2-2, with 7 bases lining up with TRBD1. Looked up from germline, CDR1 is MNHEY and CDR2 is SVGAGI. The length of the CDR3 is 16 residues. The ends lost 2 bases at V and 6 bases at J; junction bases unmatched: 9. The CDR3 DNA is TGTGCCAGCAGTTACCTCCGACAGGGACGGGCCGGGGAGCTGTTTTTT. Residues: CASSYLRQGRAGELFF.

The genes are TRBV7-2 and TRBJ2-5, with 7 bases that match TRBD2. The CDR3 length is 17 residues. V trimming: 4 bases; J trimming: 4 bases; junction bases outside the gene matches: 15. The germline gives CDR1 SGHTA, CDR2 FQGNSA. CDR3 protein: CASSSLAASWGRETQYF. The CDR3 DNA reads as TGTGCCAGCAGCTCCCTAGCGGCCTCTTGGGGTCGAGAGACCCAGTACTTC.